This T cell receptor beta chain was captured in a study of T cells after yellow fever vaccination. The CDR3 totals 13 residues. Germline CDR1 is SGHTA and CDR2 is FQGNSA. A single record per CDR3 protein comes from TCRdb applying MiXCR to the 5' RACE reads. Of 300,000 to 450,000 distinct CDR3 sequences in the sample, 7% to 10% were seen once. The specimen comprised PBMCs, sampled about 49 days after the first yellow fever vaccination. The genes are TRBV7-2 and TRBJ2-7; D is uncertain. The origin of this receptor is a man aged 18 to 29 who received the YFV17D yellow fever vaccine. The CDR3 nucleotides read TGTGCCAGCAGCTTAAGCTGGCAAGGCGGTATATCAGTC. Translated: CASSLSWQGGISV.